These 27 T cell receptor beta chains originate from one sample sequenced in a study of shared T cell receptors in the human thymus. Generated by immunoSEQ multiplex PCR, the TCRdb table keeps only in-frame clones and is missing some. The table lists approximately 490,000 clones, about 84% of them singletons. This sample was also put to use in a study of human thymus T cells.

What was sequenced was thymocytes. The receptors derive from a boy younger than two with a congenital heart defect.

The chain is built from TRBV6-6 and TRBJ2-7, with D tentatively TRBD2 (5 bases). The CDR3 is 13 amino acids. V shed 6 bases and J shed 6 bases, with 15 bases lying between them. Looked up from germline, CDR1 is MNHNY and CDR2 is SVGAGI (reference sequence). This CDR3 is CASSPSGVGEQYF. Written as DNA, the CDR3 is TGTGCCAGCAGCCCCTCCGGGGTGGGCGAGCAGTACTTC.

The chain is built from TRBV28 and TRBJ2-2; 7 nucleotides align to TRBD2. Germline V gives CDR1 MDHEN, CDR2 SYDVKM. The CDR3 is 15 amino acids. The J segment lost 1 base and the V segment lost 5 bases, leaving 4 bases of the junction unmatched. CDR3 bases: TGTGCCAGCAGTGGACTAGTGGGGAACACCGGGGAGCTGTTTTTT. This gives the protein CASSGLVGNTGELFF. The full variable domain, in which reference TRBV28 and TRBJ2-2 provide the parts outside the CDR3, is DVKVTQSSRYLVKRTGEKVFLECVQDMDHENMFWYRQDPGLGLRLIYFSYDVKMKEKGDIPEGYSVSREKKERFSLILESASTNQTSMYLCASSGLVGNTGELFFGEGSRLTVL.

V gene TRBV30 combines with J gene TRBJ2-5; 10 bases align to TRBD2. Germline values: CDR1 GTSNPN, CDR2 SVGIG (reference sequence). The CDR3 loop spans 18 amino acids. With V trimmed by 0 bases and J by 5 bases, 15 bases remained unmatched. CDR3: CAWSVSPASGSPGETQYF. CDR3 in DNA: TGTGCCTGGAGTGTATCCCCCGCTAGCGGGAGCCCCGGGGAGACCCAGTACTTC. The whole variable domain, remainder taken from reference TRBV30 and TRBJ2-5, is SQTIHQWPATLVQPVGSPLSLECTVEGTSNPNLYWYRQAAGRGLQLLFYSVGIGQISSEVPQNLSASRPQDRQFILSSKKLLLSDSGFYLCAWSVSPASGSPGETQYFGPGTRLLVL.

The rearrangement uses TRBV12-2 and TRBJ2-2; the table's D call of TRBD1 was not tested on the DNA. TRBV12-2 is recorded as a pseudogene. CDR3 length: 16 residues. For the CDR3, the DNA is TGTGCAAATCGTGGCCCCCCAGGGTCGAACACCGGGGAGCTGTTTTTT. Protein sequence: CANRGPPGSNTGELFF.

The chain couples TRBV6-5 to TRBJ2-1; D might be TRBD1 (5 bases). The germline CDR1 and CDR2 sequences are MNHEY and SVGAGI. V was shortened by 2 bases and J by 4 bases, with 12 bases between the two germline ends. The CDR3 is 15 residues long. This chain's CDR3 is CASSYGDRPYNEQFF. CDR3 coding DNA: TGTGCCAGCAGTTACGGAGACAGACCGTACAATGAGCAGTTCTTC.

V and J are TRBV20-1 and TRBJ1-2; no firm D call. Per the germline V gene, CDR1 is DFQATT and CDR2 is SNEGSKA (reference sequence). V lost 7 bases, J lost 4 bases, and 10 bases lay in between. This CDR3 contains 11 residues. CDR3 loop: CSVSGGYGYTF. The CDR3 DNA sequence: TGCAGTGTATCAGGAGGCTATGGCTACACCTTC.

The rearrangement links TRBV28 to TRBJ2-6; D possibly corresponds to TRBD2 (6 bases). In germline, CDR1 is MDHEN, CDR2 SYDVKM. The CDR3 runs 17 residues. Trimming removed 8 bases at V and 0 bases at J, with 17 bases between. CDR3 protein: CASRGAGGTSGANVLTF. CDR3 bases: TGTGCCAGCCGCGGGGCAGGAGGCACCTCTGGGGCCAACGTCCTGACTTTC.

The gene calls are TRBV29-1 and TRBJ2-3; TRBD2 might be the D (7 bases). The ends were cut back, 0 bases at V and 0 bases at J, with 25 bases in the middle. The CDR3 is 20 residues long. Germline V gene sequence: CDR1 SQVTM, CDR2 ANQGSEA. CDR3 residues: CSVEDQSREGGDTSTDTQYF. CDR3 coding DNA: TGCAGCGTTGAAGATCAAAGCAGGGAAGGGGGGGACACTAGCACAGATACGCAGTATTTT.

The rearrangement links TRBV4-1 to TRBJ1-2; D unclear. The V end lost 0 bases, the J end lost 3 bases, and 14 bases lay between the germline ends. This CDR3 comprises 16 residues. From germline, CDR1 is MGHRA and CDR2 YSYEKL. This CDR3 reads CASSQETGSLDYGYTF. CDR3 DNA sequence: TGCGCCAGCAGCCAAGAGACCGGGTCGTTAGACTATGGCTACACCTTC.

J is TRBJ2-3 and V is TRBV30, with 9 bases lining up with TRBD2. Unmatched junction bases numbered 5, after V lost 2 bases and J lost 2 bases. The germline V gene has CDR1 GTSNPN and CDR2 SVGIG (reference sequence). CDR3 length: 15 residues. The CDR3 protein is CAWSRWTSATDTQYF. The DNA for the CDR3 is TGTGCCTGGAGTCGCTGGACTAGCGCCACAGATACGCAGTATTTT.

The CDR3 spells CASNGGTRGRNEQFF. The CDR3 DNA reads as TGTGCCAGCAACGGTGGGACTAGAGGTCGGAATGAGCAGTTCTTC. This sequence joins TRBV5-4 and TRBJ2-1; the match to TRBD2 covers 8 bases. Losses at the gene ends were 6 bases for V and 7 bases for J; bases not matched to a gene: 12. The CDR3 covers 15 residues. Germline values: CDR1 SGHNT, CDR2 YYREEE (reference sequence). Full variable domain (remainder filled in from reference TRBV5-4 and TRBJ2-1): ETGVTQSPTHLIKTRGQQVTLRCSSQSGHNTVSWYQQALGQGPQFIFQYYREEENGRGNFPPRFSGLQFPNYSSELNVNALELDDSALYLCASNGGTRGRNEQFFGPGTRLTVL.

The V gene is TRBV25-1, the J gene TRBJ2-5, with 12 bases that match TRBD2. Germline V lookup: CDR1 MGHDK, CDR2 SYGVNS. V trimming: 3 bases; J trimming: 3 bases; junction bases outside the gene matches: 5. CDR3 length equals 16 residues. CDR3 loop: CASSDATSGSEETQYF. CDR3 sequence (DNA): TGTGCCAGCAGTGACGCGACTAGCGGGAGTGAAGAGACCCAGTACTTC.

CDR3 region: CASSASRVLSNQPQHF. The DNA for the CDR3 is TGCGCCAGCTCGGCGTCCAGGGTACTCAGCAATCAGCCCCAGCATTTT. This chain uses TRBV5-1 with TRBJ1-5; D is possibly TRBD1 (5 bases). Germline V gene data show CDR1 as SGHRS and CDR2 as YFSETQ. The germline V and J ends were trimmed by 7 bases and 1 base, with 18 bases remaining between them. This CDR3 has 16 amino acids. Complete variable domain (other parts from reference TRBV5-1 and TRBJ1-5): KAGVTQTPRYLIKTRGQQVTLSCSPISGHRSVSWYQQTPGQGLQFLFEYFSETQRNKGNFPGRFSGRQFSNSRSEMNVSTLELGDSALYLCASSASRVLSNQPQHFGDGTRLSIL.

This chain joins TRBV5-1 and TRBJ2-1, with 9 bases aligning to TRBD1. The germline gives CDR1 SGHRS, CDR2 YFSETQ. The junction had 16 bases not matched to a gene; V was cut back by 0 bases and J by 3 bases. CDR3 length: 20 amino acids. CDR3 loop: CASSLGPGQGTRRLYNEQFF. The DNA of the CDR3 is TGCGCCAGCAGCTTGGGGCCGGGACAGGGAACACGGAGGCTCTACAATGAGCAGTTCTTC. The whole variable domain, remainder taken from reference TRBV5-1 and TRBJ2-1, is KAGVTQTPRYLIKTRGQQVTLSCSPISGHRSVSWYQQTPGQGLQFLFEYFSETQRNKGNFPGRFSGRQFSNSRSEMNVSTLELGDSALYLCASSLGPGQGTRRLYNEQFFGPGTRLTVL.

The chain is built from TRBV28 and TRBJ2-7; 8 bases map to TRBD2. This CDR3 comprises 19 residues. With V trimmed by 2 bases and J by 2 bases, 17 bases remained unmatched. Germline loops: CDR1 MDHEN, CDR2 SYDVKM. The CDR3 region is CASSLGIRVTSVVPYEQYF. The CDR3 nucleotides are TGTGCCAGCAGTTTAGGTATTCGGGTGACTAGCGTTGTTCCCTACGAGCAGTACTTC.

V usage is TRBV5-6 and J usage is TRBJ1-1; no clear D. Germline V gives CDR1 SGHDT, CDR2 YYEEEE. V lost 5 bases and J 1 base, leaving 12 bases between the germline ends. The CDR3 has 14 residues. The CDR3 sequence: CASRQWEANTEAFF. CDR3 DNA sequence: TGTGCCAGCAGACAATGGGAGGCGAACACTGAAGCTTTCTTT.

The rearrangement uses TRBV7-6 and TRBJ1-2, with D tentatively TRBD1 (5 bases). Germline V gene lookup returns CDR1 SGHVS and CDR2 FNYEAQ. Deletions cut 5 bases from V and 9 bases from J, with 19 bases between. The CDR3 is 14 residues long. This CDR3 reads CASSEGAGQRRYTF. The CDR3, as DNA: TGTGCCAGCAGCGAAGGGGCGGGGCAGAGGCGCTACACCTTC.

The genes are TRBV9 and TRBJ1-4; D is possibly TRBD1 (6 bases). V lost 3 bases and J lost 8, with 23 bases in between. Per germline, CDR1 SGDLS and CDR2 YYNGEE. The CDR3 has 17 amino acids. CDR3 region: CASSEKRYRVGREKLFF. The DNA for the CDR3 is TGTGCCAGCAGCGAGAAGCGATACAGGGTGGGAAGAGAAAAACTGTTTTTT.

This chain connects TRBV4-3 to TRBJ2-1; 9 nucleotides align to TRBD1. CDR3 size: 17 residues. The ends lost 0 bases at V and 8 bases at J; junction bases unmatched: 11. Germline V gene sequence: CDR1 LGHNA, CDR2 YSLEER. The CDR3 is CASSQDFRTGDQDEQFF. CDR3 nucleotides: TGCGCCAGCAGCCAAGATTTTCGGACAGGGGACCAGGATGAGCAGTTCTTC.

The chain is built from TRBV7-9 and TRBJ2-7, with 9 bases fitting TRBD2. V was pared by 3 bases and J by 4 bases, with 19 bases of the junction left unmatched. This CDR3 has 19 amino acids. Per the germline V gene, CDR1 is SEHNR and CDR2 is FQNEAQ (reference sequence). Here the CDR3 DNA reads TGTGCCAGCAGCTTGTCCCGAGGTAGCGGGAGAGATAGTGGGTACGAGCAGTACTTC. Translation: CASSLSRGSGRDSGYEQYF.

The chain links TRBV5-4 to TRBJ2-2; TRBD2 agrees at 12 bases. CDR1 SGHNT and CDR2 YYREEE come from the germline V gene (reference sequence). The length of the CDR3 is 16 residues. With 4 bases clipped from V and 4 bases from J, the junction kept 5 bases outside the gene matches. The chain's CDR3 is CASSPPSGRATGELFF. The CDR3 DNA sequence: TGTGCCAGCAGCCCCCCTAGCGGGAGGGCCACCGGGGAGCTGTTTTTT.

The chain has TRBV28 and TRBJ1-4; the match to TRBD1 covers 7 bases. CDR1 is MDHEN and CDR2 is SYDVKM in the germline V gene. Trimming took 3 bases from V and 8 from J; bases not matched to a gene: 18. The CDR3 spans 18 residues. The CDR3 nucleotides are TGTGCCAGCAGTTTGGGACTTCGGACAGGCGACCTTAGAGAAAAACTGTTTTTT. Translation gives CASSLGLRTGDLREKLFF.

The chain carries TRBV4-2 and TRBJ2-7; 10 bases agree with TRBD2. This CDR3 spans 16 amino acids. CDR1 is LGHNA, CDR2 YNFKEQ, per germline. V dropped 5 bases and J dropped 3; count of bases not matched to a gene: 10. The CDR3 DNA sequence: TGTGCCAGCAGCGACCCCGAAACTAGCGGGGACTACGAGCAGTACTTC. This gives the protein CASSDPETSGDYEQYF.

This clone was seen just once. The same CDR3 also results from other DNA sequences found in this sample. The chain recombines TRBV20-1 with TRBJ2-5; no clear D. V lost 3 bases, J lost 4 bases, and 3 bases lay in between. There are 10 residues in the CDR3. The germline CDR1 and CDR2 sequences are DFQATT and SNEGSKA (reference sequence). CDR3 in DNA: TGCAGTGCTAGCGGAGAGACCCAGTACTTC. It encodes CSASGETQYF.

This clone was found a few times. This chain connects TRBV7-6 to TRBJ2-1, with TRBD2 matching 9 bases. The germline V gene has CDR1 SGHVS and CDR2 FNYEAQ. Losses at the gene ends were 1 base for V and 5 bases for J; bases not matched to a gene: 9. This CDR3 spans 17 amino acids. The chain's CDR3 is CASSLDWGASGNNEQFF. The CDR3, as DNA: TGTGCCAGCAGCTTAGATTGGGGGGCTAGCGGGAACAATGAGCAGTTCTTC.

The chain couples TRBV27 to TRBJ2-7, with TRBD1 identical over 9 bases. Trimming removed 1 base from V and 1 base from J; junction bases left unmatched: 5. There are 16 residues in the CDR3. Germline V CDR1 and CDR2: MNHEY, SMNVEV (reference sequence). The CDR3: CASSLFRQGGSYEQYF. The CDR3 DNA follows: TGTGCCAGCAGTTTATTTCGACAGGGGGGGTCCTACGAGCAGTACTTC.

V and J are TRBV6-5 and TRBJ2-5, with a weak D call TRBD1 (6 bases). The J call may be wrong; the DNA end is better matched by TRBJ2-7. Germline loops: CDR1 MNHEY, CDR2 SVGAGI. This CDR3 region has 15 residues. The CDR3 DNA sequence: TGTGCCAGCACCCACGCTCTAACAGGGTTAAGCGAGCAGTACTTC. Translated: CASTHALTGLSEQYF.